The 27 T cell receptor beta chains presented below share a single source sample, sequenced in a study of vaccination and CD4 T cells after COVID-19. The treatment: roughly 10-day PBMC culture with coronavirus spike peptide pools or control peptides (ViraFEST assay). Their target antigens are unknown. The Oncomine TCR Beta short-read assay was what sequenced the DNA obtained from cultured CD4+ T cells. A single record per CDR3 protein comes from TCRdb applying MiXCR to the PCR reads. The table records approximately 11,000 distinct CDR3 sequences, around 58% of them present only once. Sequenced input: CD4+ T cells from blood, cultured in vitro. The source is a human donor who had recovered from COVID-19.

This chain connects TRBV6-1 to TRBJ1-1, with unresolved D. The CDR3 has 13 residues. Trimming left V 8 bases short and J 1 base short, with 11 bases between. Germline values: CDR1 MNHNS, CDR2 SASEGT. CDR3 loop: CASQTHGNTEAFF. As DNA, the CDR3 is TGTGCCAGCCAGACCCATGGGAACACTGAAGCTTTCTTT.

The gene calls are TRBV18 and TRBJ2-7; TRBD1 matches at 10 bases. The CDR3 consists of 14 residues. CDR1 and CDR2 (germline): KGHSH, LQKENI. Trimming at V came to 1 base and at J to 5 bases, leaving 2 bases not matched to a gene. CDR3 in amino acids: CASSPLGQGDEQYF. As DNA, the CDR3 is TGTGCCAGCTCACCACTTGGACAGGGGGACGAGCAGTACTTC.

This sequence joins TRBV18 and TRBJ1-3; D ambiguous. The CDR3 totals 15 residues. CDR1 is KGHSH and CDR2 is LQKENI in the germline V gene. Trimming pared 3 bases from V and 0 bases from J, leaving 9 bases between. Written as DNA, the CDR3 is TGTGCCAGCTCACCCTACGGGCACTCTGGAAACACCATATATTTT. This codes for CASSPYGHSGNTIYF. Using reference TRBV18 and TRBJ1-3 for the parts outside the CDR3, the full variable domain is NAGVMQNPRHLVRRRGQEARLRCSPMKGHSHVYWYRQLPEEGLKFMVYLQKENIIDESGMPKERFSAEFPKEGPSILRIQQVVRGDSAAYFCASSPYGHSGNTIYFGEGSWLTVV.

This chain links TRBV20-1 with TRBJ2-3; 10 bases align to TRBD1. The CDR3 totals 15 residues. Germline CDR1 reads DFQATT; CDR2 reads SNEGSKA (reference sequence). After removal of 5 bases from V and 3 bases from J, the junction contained 8 bases not matched to a gene. The CDR3 reads CSAADRGRVTDTQYF. In nucleotides, the CDR3 is TGCAGTGCTGCTGACAGGGGGCGGGTGACAGATACGCAGTATTTT.

The chain has TRBV28 and TRBJ1-6; 7 bases map to TRBD1. The CDR3 sequence is 14 residues long. Per germline, CDR1 MDHEN and CDR2 SYDVKM. V was pared by 6 bases and J by 7 bases, with 6 bases of the junction left unmatched. CDR3 in amino acids: CASREQGTNSPLHF. CDR3 coding DNA: TGTGCCAGCAGGGAACAGGGGACGAATTCACCCCTCCACTTT. Supplemented by reference TRBV28 and TRBJ1-6, the full variable domain reads DVKVTQSSRYLVKRTGEKVFLECVQDMDHENMFWYRQDPGLGLRLIYFSYDVKMKEKGDIPEGYSVSREKKERFSLILESASTNQTSMYLCASREQGTNSPLHFGNGTRLTVT.

This clonotype was seen more than once but under ten times. The CDR3 region has the DNA TGTGCCAGCAGCAGGGGTCCAAACCCTCTCTCTACCCAGTACTTC. Residues: CASSRGPNPLSTQYF. V gene TRBV6-1 combines with J gene TRBJ2-5; the D gene is possibly TRBD1 (6 bases). The CDR3 is 15 residues long. The V and J ends lost 6 bases and 8 bases respectively, with 22 bases between them. Germline CDR1 and CDR2: MNHNS and SASEGT.

V and J are TRBV6-2 or TRBV6-3 and TRBJ2-7; TRBD1 might be the D (6 bases). Gene TRBJ2-5 matches the end of the DNA better, so the J call may be wrong. The CDR3 has 15 residues. Germline values: CDR1 MNHEY, CDR2 SVGEGT. The CDR3 spells CASSGTQGVRETQYF. CDR3 bases: TGTGCCAGCAGTGGAACACAGGGAGTAAGGGAGACCCAGTACTTC.

The rearrangement links TRBV5-1 to TRBJ2-5, with a possible D match to TRBD2 (7 bases). Germline CDR1 reads SGHRS; CDR2 reads YFSETQ. The V and J ends lost 4 bases and 5 bases respectively, with 15 bases between them. CDR3 length: 14 amino acids. DNA of the CDR3: TGCGCCAGCAGCAGGGGGGAGGGCTTGGAGACCCAGTACTTC. Its translation is CASSRGEGLETQYF.

This clonotype was recorded only once. This chain uses TRBV3-1 with TRBJ2-3; D is perhaps TRBD2 (6 bases). The V end was cut by 4 bases, the J end by 2 bases, with 13 bases between. CDR1 and CDR2 from the germline V gene are LGHDT and YNNKEL (reference sequence). The CDR3 spans 15 residues. The CDR3 reads CASSPRLGFTDTQYF. CDR3 DNA: TGTGCCAGCAGCCCCCGACTAGGCTTCACAGATACGCAGTATTTT.

This clonotype is medium-sized by share. This chain links TRBV7-2 with TRBJ1-5, with 7 bases matching TRBD1. This CDR3 comprises 14 residues. The germline V gene has CDR1 SGHTA and CDR2 FQGNSA. J was trimmed by 6 bases and V by 5 bases; bases with no gene match: 7. The CDR3 sequence is CASSPRGGSQPQHF. The CDR3 nucleotides read TGTGCCAGCAGCCCCAGGGGGGGTAGTCAGCCCCAGCATTTT.

A single count supports this clonotype. The chain joins TRBV6-2 or TRBV6-3 to TRBJ2-4; TRBD2 matches at 10 bases. Germline loops: CDR1 MNHEY, CDR2 SVGEGT. CDR3 size: 16 residues. J lost 6 bases, V lost 0 bases, and 5 bases had no gene match. CDR3 region: CASSYSTAGGINIQYF. CDR3 DNA sequence: TGTGCCAGCAGTTACTCGACAGCGGGAGGGATAAACATTCAGTACTTC.

In this sample, this clonotype is large. The chain carries TRBV6-1 and TRBJ2-7, with TRBD1 matching over 7 bases. V was clipped by 10 bases and J by 2 bases; unmatched bases: 8. The length of the CDR3 is 13 residues. Germline CDR1 is MNHNS and CDR2 is SASEGT. The CDR3 DNA reads TGTGCCACCGAGGACAGGAGGACCTACGAGCAGTACTTC. Translation gives CATEDRRTYEQYF.

V is TRBV7-9 and J is TRBJ2-5, with 8 bases identical to TRBD1. V lost 5 bases and J lost 4; bases outside the gene matches: 9. The CDR3 consists of 15 residues. Germline values: CDR1 SEHNR, CDR2 FQNEAQ (reference sequence). This chain's CDR3 is CASSQSTGARETQYF. The CDR3 nucleotides read TGTGCCAGCAGCCAATCGACAGGGGCTAGAGAGACCCAGTACTTC.

The chain is built from TRBV7-9 and TRBJ1-2; perhaps TRBD1 as D (5 bases). V was shortened by 0 bases and J by 3 bases, with 8 bases between the two germline ends. The CDR3 totals 14 residues. The germline V gene has CDR1 SEHNR and CDR2 FQNEAQ (reference sequence). The CDR3 loop is CASSLALRDYGYTF. CDR3 DNA sequence: TGTGCCAGCAGCTTAGCCCTCAGGGACTATGGCTACACCTTC.

The genes are TRBV12-3 or TRBV12-4 and TRBJ2-4; no reliable D call. The V end was cut by 6 bases, the J end by 7 bases, with 13 bases between. The CDR3 has 13 amino acids. CDR3 bases: TGTGCCAGCAGCTTGACTCGCGAGAACATTCAGTACTTC. Translation: CASSLTRENIQYF.

V gene TRBV7-9 combines with J gene TRBJ2-1; TRBD1 or TRBD2 may be the D gene (5 bases each). The V and J ends lost 4 bases and 7 bases respectively, with 14 bases between them. Germline V gives CDR1 SEHNR, CDR2 FQNEAQ (reference sequence). This CDR3 is built from 14 residues. CDR3 sequence: CASSSLGRQNEQFF. For the CDR3, the DNA is TGTGCCAGCAGCTCCCTGGGACGGCAGAATGAGCAGTTCTTC.

The chain uses TRBV28 and TRBJ1-1; 9 bases are shared with TRBD1. CDR3 length equals 16 residues. V lost 4 bases and J lost 4; bases outside the gene matches: 10. The germline V gene has CDR1 MDHEN and CDR2 SYDVKM. This CDR3 is CASSSTPGQGFTEAFF. CDR3 nucleotide sequence: TGTGCCAGCAGTTCTACACCGGGACAGGGTTTCACTGAAGCTTTCTTT.

This clonotype was detected a few times. This rearrangement joins TRBV2 to TRBJ2-7; D is possibly TRBD2 (5 bases). V was trimmed by 6 bases and J by 4 bases, leaving 13 bases between them. The length of the CDR3 is 13 residues. Looked up from germline, CDR1 is SNHLY and CDR2 is FYNNEI. The CDR3 sequence is CASRDSGVYEQYF. In DNA form, the CDR3 reads TGTGCCAGCAGGGACTCCGGAGTTTACGAGCAGTACTTC.

The chain has TRBV7-2 and TRBJ1-4, with D uncertain. Germline CDR1 reads SGHTA; CDR2 reads FQGNSA. CDR3 length: 14 residues. Trimming left V 6 bases short and J 2 bases short, with 10 bases between. This chain's CDR3 is CASSPGPTNEKLFF. Written as DNA, the CDR3 is TGTGCCAGCAGTCCAGGACCGACTAATGAAAAACTGTTTTTT.

J is TRBJ2-3 and V is TRBV10-3, with 7 bases aligning to TRBD1. Germline trimming cut 2 bases from V and 1 base from J; bases unmatched to any gene: 12. The germline gives CDR1 ENHRY, CDR2 SYGVKD. This CDR3 is built from 18 residues. Here the CDR3 DNA reads TGTGCCATCAGTGAGGGGACAGTTAGGTTTGTTGGCACAGATACGCAGTATTTT. It translates to CAISEGTVRFVGTDTQYF.

V is TRBV11-3 and J is TRBJ1-3; D call uncertain. The CDR3 has 13 amino acids. Per the germline V gene, CDR1 is SGHNT and CDR2 is YENEEA. The V gene lost 7 bases and the J gene lost 0 bases, with 7 bases spanning the gap. The CDR3: CASTPSSGNTIYF. The DNA for the CDR3 is TGTGCCAGCACTCCGAGCTCTGGAAACACCATATATTTT.

The chain employs TRBV9 and TRBJ1-6; 7 bases fit TRBD1. J gave up 8 bases and V 0 bases, and 8 bases lay outside the gene matches. The CDR3 totals 16 residues. The germline CDR1 and CDR2 sequences are SGDLS and YYNGEE. The CDR3, as DNA: TGTGCCAGCAGCGTAGATCTAGGGGGCAAGGATTCACCCCTCCACTTT. Its protein is CASSVDLGGKDSPLHF. The whole variable domain, filled in from reference TRBV9 and TRBJ1-6, reads DSGVTQTPKHLITATGQRVTLRCSPRSGDLSVYWYQQSLDQGLQFLIQYYNGEERAKGNILERFSAQQFPDLHSELNLSSLELGDSALYFCASSVDLGGKDSPLHFGNGTRLTVT.

The chain couples TRBV6-1 to TRBJ2-2; 7 positions agree with TRBD1. V shed 6 bases and J 6 bases; nucleotides not matched to a gene: 16. Germline values: CDR1 MNHNS, CDR2 SASEGT. The CDR3 covers 17 residues. In DNA form, the CDR3 reads TGTGCCAGCAGGGACGGCGACAGGGCCATGCAGGCCGGGGAGCTGTTTTTT. It is translated as CASRDGDRAMQAGELFF.

The chain recombines TRBV20-1 with TRBJ2-3, with 9 bases identical to TRBD2. V was pared by 5 bases and J by 4 bases, with 10 bases of the junction left unmatched. The CDR3 is 15 residues long. Germline-derived CDR1 and CDR2 are DFQATT and SNEGSKA (reference sequence). CDR3 residues: CSARRARGGSDTQYF. CDR3 bases: TGCAGTGCTCGCCGGGCGCGGGGGGGCTCAGATACGCAGTATTTT.

The gene calls are TRBV11-1 and TRBJ2-2; 7 bases fit TRBD1. This CDR3 is built from 14 residues. Per the germline V gene, CDR1 is SGHAT and CDR2 is FQDESV (reference sequence). V gave up 5 bases and J gave up 1 base; unmatched junction bases: 1. The CDR3 protein is CASSRDRNTGELFF. In DNA, the CDR3 is TGTGCCAGCAGCCGGGACAGGAACACCGGGGAGCTGTTTTTT.

The chain uses TRBV27 and TRBJ1-6; no firm D call. The germline gives CDR1 MNHEY, CDR2 SMNVEV (reference sequence). The V gene lost 2 bases and the J gene lost 9 bases, with 14 bases spanning the gap. This CDR3 has 15 amino acids. This CDR3 reads CASSLVGLPSSPLHF. The CDR3 nucleotides are TGTGCCAGCAGTTTAGTGGGTCTCCCTAGTTCACCCCTCCACTTT.

This chain links TRBV11-3 with TRBJ2-2; D ambiguous. Germline V CDR1 and CDR2: SGHNT, YENEEA. The germline V and J ends were trimmed by 3 bases and 4 bases, with 6 bases remaining between them. CDR3 length equals 13 residues. CDR3 amino acids: CASSLGTTGELFF. The CDR3 DNA follows: TGTGCCAGCAGCTTGGGCACCACCGGGGAGCTGTTTTTT. Together with reference TRBV11-3 and TRBJ2-2, the CDR3 gives the full variable domain: EAGVVQSPRYKIIEKKQPVAFWCNPISGHNTLYWYLQNLGQGPELLIRYENEEAVDDSQLPKDRFSAERLKGVDSTLKIQPAELGDSAVYLCASSLGTTGELFFGEGSRLTVL.